These 26 T cell receptor beta chains were all obtained from the same sample, sequenced in a study of blood T cell repertoires in COVID-19. The method was immunoSEQ multiplex PCR; TCRdb's version includes in-frame clones alone and lacks a portion of them. The data show approximately 35,000 clones, with 80% to 90% seen just once and around 15% held by the top ten. Sequenced material: peripheral blood. The receptors were sampled from a man aged 55 to 70 with active COVID-19.

The chain links TRBV18 to TRBJ2-2; D not resolved. In germline, CDR1 is KGHSH, CDR2 LQKENI. The CDR3 covers 12 residues. V shed 6 bases and J shed 7 bases, with 9 bases lying between them. The CDR3 bases are TGTGCCAGCTCGGAGAGCGACGGGGAGCTGTTTTTT. Residues: CASSESDGELFF.

J is TRBJ1-2 and V is TRBV10-3; possibly TRBD1 for D (5 bases). From germline, CDR1 is ENHRY and CDR2 SYGVKD. The CDR3 sequence is 14 residues long. V was cut by 8 bases and J by 4 bases, with 17 bases left in between. Here the CDR3 DNA reads TGTGCCATCGGGGCAGATAGCCTTATCTATGGCTACACCTTC. Translating it yields CAIGADSLIYGYTF.

The rearrangement uses TRBV28 and TRBJ2-1, with 11 bases that match TRBD2. V was clipped by 5 bases and J by 5 bases; unmatched bases: 5. CDR1 and CDR2 (germline): MDHEN, SYDVKM. The CDR3 sequence is 15 residues long. In DNA form, the CDR3 reads TGTGCCAGCAGTCACGGGACTAGCGGTCACAATGAGCAGTTCTTC. It is translated as CASSHGTSGHNEQFF.

In this sample, this clone turned up once. The V and J genes are TRBV6-4 and TRBJ2-3, with TRBD1 identical over 7 bases. Germline CDR1 and CDR2: MRHNA and SNTAGT. The CDR3 is made up of 13 amino acids. The J segment lost 4 bases and the V segment lost 5 bases, leaving 3 bases of the junction unmatched. The CDR3 here is CASSRQGSDTQYF. CDR3 coding DNA: TGTGCCAGCAGTCGACAGGGTTCAGATACGCAGTATTTT.

The gene calls are TRBV24-1 and TRBJ1-5; tentatively, D is TRBD1 (5 bases). This CDR3 region has 14 residues. V was trimmed by 9 bases and J by 4 bases, leaving 15 bases between them. The germline CDR1 and CDR2 sequences are KGHDR and SFDVKD. The CDR3 here is CATQGPGVNQPQHF. The DNA for the CDR3 is TGTGCCACCCAGGGCCCAGGAGTGAATCAGCCCCAGCATTTT.

Written as DNA, the CDR3 is TGCGCCAGCAGCGGTGGACTAGCGCCCACAGATACGCAGTATTTT. Translated: CASSGGLAPTDTQYF. The chain employs TRBV5-1 and TRBJ2-3; the match to TRBD2 covers 9 bases. There are 15 residues in the CDR3. Trimming took 4 bases from V and 2 from J; bases not matched to a gene: 5. Germline V CDR1 and CDR2: SGHRS, YFSETQ.

The chain joins TRBV3-1 (or the pseudogene TRBV3-2) to TRBJ2-5, with D perhaps matching TRBD1 (6 bases). Germline V CDR1 and CDR2: LGHDT, YNNKEL (reference sequence). Trimming shortened V by 4 bases and J by 0 bases, and 15 bases separated the two germline ends. CDR3 length: 16 residues. The CDR3 loop is CASSLATGGYQETQYF. The CDR3 bases are TGTGCCAGCAGCCTGGCGACAGGCGGGTACCAAGAGACCCAGTACTTC.

This rearrangement joins TRBV6-5 to TRBJ2-7; D might be TRBD1 (6 bases). This CDR3 is built from 13 residues. Trimming removed 6 bases at V and 2 bases at J, with 11 bases between. Germline V lookup: CDR1 MNHEY, CDR2 SVGAGI. CDR3 in DNA: TGTGCCAGCAGGTCCGGACAGACCTACGAGCAGTACTTC. This sequence encodes CASRSGQTYEQYF.

This sequence joins TRBV6-5 and TRBJ2-1; no clear D. V gave up 4 bases and J gave up 6 bases, with 7 bases separating them. The germline V gene has CDR1 MNHEY and CDR2 SVGAGI. The CDR3 contains 12 residues. As DNA, the CDR3 is TGTGCCAGCAGTTCACAAAGCAATGAGCAGTTCTTC. It specifies CASSSQSNEQFF.

The chain couples TRBV5-5 to TRBJ2-7; TRBD1 might be the D (8 bases). The germline gives CDR1 SGHKS, CDR2 YYEKEE (reference sequence). Trimming took 3 bases from V and 2 from J, leaving 12 bases between them. The CDR3 runs to 14 residues. The CDR3 sequence is CASSWGGQAYEQYF. CDR3 DNA sequence: TGTGCCAGCAGCTGGGGGGGACAGGCCTACGAGCAGTACTTC.

The rearrangement joins TRBV6-4 to TRBJ2-1, with D perhaps matching TRBD1 (5 bases). V gave up 5 bases and J gave up 0 bases, with 11 bases separating them. In germline, CDR1 is MRHNA, CDR2 SNTAGT. The CDR3 loop spans 15 amino acids. The CDR3 here is CASSTDQGSYNEQFF. The CDR3 coding sequence is TGTGCCAGCAGTACGGACCAGGGCTCCTACAATGAGCAGTTCTTC.

V and J are TRBV6-5 and TRBJ2-1; D gene ambiguous. The CDR3 runs to 14 residues. V was trimmed by 6 bases and J by 7 bases, leaving 16 bases between them. Germline lookup yields CDR1 MNHEY and CDR2 SVGAGI. In nucleotides, the CDR3 is TGTGCCAGCAGGGCGACCTATAGCCCGAATGAGCAGTTCTTC. Translated: CASRATYSPNEQFF.

This chain links TRBV7-9 with TRBJ1-3, with 9 bases fitting TRBD1. The CDR3 covers 15 residues. Germline assignment: CDR1 SEHNR and CDR2 FQNEAQ (reference sequence). V trimming: 6 bases; J trimming: 7 bases; junction bases outside the gene matches: 10. The CDR3 here is CASSSGTGLRNTIYF. CDR3 sequence (DNA): TGTGCCAGCAGTTCCGGGACAGGGCTTAGGAACACCATATATTTT. Using reference TRBV7-9 and TRBJ1-3 for the parts outside the CDR3, the full variable domain is DTGVSQNPRHKITKRGQNVTFRCDPISEHNRLYWYRQTLGQGPEFLTYFQNEAQLEKSRLLSDRFSAERPKGSFSTLEIQRTEQGDSAMYLCASSSGTGLRNTIYFGEGSWLTVV.

This chain links TRBV19 with TRBJ1-5; D perhaps matches TRBD1 (6 bases). The CDR3 is 14 amino acids. Trimming left V 3 bases short and J 6 bases short, with 12 bases between. CDR1 and CDR2 (germline): LNHDA, SQIVND (reference sequence). The CDR3 DNA follows: TGTGCCAGTAGTATCTCAGGGGTTCCTCAGCCCCAGCATTTT. Encoded protein: CASSISGVPQPQHF.

CDR3 sequence: CASIAGNTGELFF. In DNA form, the CDR3 reads TGTGCCAGCATTGCAGGGAACACCGGGGAGCTGTTTTTT. This chain connects TRBV7-8 to TRBJ2-2; D is undetermined. Germline lookup yields CDR1 SGHVS and CDR2 FQNEAQ. The CDR3 extends over 13 amino acids. The V and J ends lost 7 bases and 1 base respectively, with 7 bases between them.

This chain connects TRBV29-1 to TRBJ2-7; maybe TRBD1 (5 bases). The CDR3 is 13 amino acids. V shed 3 bases and J shed 6 bases, with 15 bases lying between them. Germline assignment: CDR1 SQVTM and CDR2 ANQGSEA. The CDR3: CSVDSARDGEQYF. The DNA for the CDR3 is TGCAGCGTTGATTCGGCCAGGGATGGCGAGCAGTACTTC.

The gene calls are TRBV11-3 and TRBJ1-1; TRBD1 agrees at 7 bases. The trim removed 1 base at V and 8 bases at J, leaving 4 bases unmatched. Germline CDR1 and CDR2: SGHNT and YENEEA. The CDR3 loop spans 13 amino acids. DNA for the CDR3: TGTGCCAGCAGCTTAGCAGGGACAGAGGAAGCTTTCTTT. Protein product: CASSLAGTEEAFF. Looking up the rest from reference TRBV11-3 and TRBJ1-1 gives the full variable domain: EAGVVQSPRYKIIEKKQPVAFWCNPISGHNTLYWYLQNLGQGPELLIRYENEEAVDDSQLPKDRFSAERLKGVDSTLKIQPAELGDSAVYLCASSLAGTEEAFFGQGTRLTVV.

The chain employs TRBV5-5 and TRBJ2-1, with D tentatively TRBD1 (5 bases). V shed 3 bases and J shed 4 bases, with 14 bases lying between them. CDR3 length: 15 residues. The germline V gene has CDR1 SGHKS and CDR2 YYEKEE (reference sequence). Written as DNA, the CDR3 is TGTGCCAGCAGCTCACCACTTGACAGTTACAATGAGCAGTTCTTC. It codes for CASSSPLDSYNEQFF.

V gene TRBV7-9 combines with J gene TRBJ2-7; 10 bases agree with TRBD2. The length of the CDR3 is 13 residues. Per the germline V gene, CDR1 is SEHNR and CDR2 is FQNEAQ (reference sequence). Trimming took 8 bases from V and 2 from J; bases not matched to a gene: 3. The CDR3 nucleotides read TGTGCCAGCGGGACTAGCGCCACCTACGAGCAGTACTTC. Protein product: CASGTSATYEQYF.

V and J are TRBV2 and TRBJ2-2; 8 nucleotides agree with TRBD2. The J segment lost 6 bases and the V segment lost 8 bases, leaving 14 bases of the junction unmatched. Per the germline V gene, CDR1 is SNHLY and CDR2 is FYNNEI. CDR3 length: 16 amino acids. The CDR3 loop is CASVEGGAGEAGELFF. Written as DNA, the CDR3 is TGTGCCAGCGTGGAGGGAGGAGCGGGAGAGGCCGGGGAGCTGTTTTTT.

The chain has TRBV9 and TRBJ2-1; D might be TRBD2 (5 bases). This CDR3 comprises 16 residues. V was clipped by 0 bases and J by 0 bases, with 10 bases between them. The germline V gene encodes CDR1 SGDLS and CDR2 YYNGEE. CDR3 residues: CASSVAVDSSYNEQFF. The CDR3 bases are TGTGCCAGCAGCGTAGCTGTGGACTCCTCCTACAATGAGCAGTTCTTC. Using reference TRBV9 and TRBJ2-1 for the parts outside the CDR3, the full variable domain is DSGVTQTPKHLITATGQRVTLRCSPRSGDLSVYWYQQSLDQGLQFLIQYYNGEERAKGNILERFSAQQFPDLHSELNLSSLELGDSALYFCASSVAVDSSYNEQFFGPGTRLTVL.

The chain couples TRBV5-1 to TRBJ2-1, with D possibly being TRBD1 (8 bases). CDR3 length: 16 amino acids. Per the germline V gene, CDR1 is SGHRS and CDR2 is YFSETQ. V lost 10 bases and J lost 6, with 26 bases in between. CDR3 amino acids: CAGSGAAGTGLNEQFF. DNA of the CDR3: TGCGCCGGAAGCGGGGCGGCCGGGACAGGTCTCAATGAGCAGTTCTTC. The entire variable domain, with the rest obtained from reference TRBV5-1 and TRBJ2-1, is as follows: KAGVTQTPRYLIKTRGQQVTLSCSPISGHRSVSWYQQTPGQGLQFLFEYFSETQRNKGNFPGRFSGRQFSNSRSEMNVSTLELGDSALYLCAGSGAAGTGLNEQFFGPGTRLTVL.

The V call is TRBV29-1, the J call TRBJ1-1, with 8 bases matching TRBD1. Trimming at V came to 6 bases and at J to 1 base, leaving 4 bases not matched to a gene. The CDR3 runs to 13 residues. CDR1 is SQVTM, CDR2 ANQGSEA, per germline. CDR3: CSVTGTGNTEAFF. The CDR3 nucleotides read TGCAGCGTAACCGGGACAGGGAACACTGAAGCTTTCTTT.

This rearrangement joins TRBV18 to TRBJ2-2, with 8 positions matching TRBD2. Trimming at V came to 0 bases and at J to 5 bases, leaving 8 bases not matched to a gene. CDR3 length equals 17 residues. CDR1 is KGHSH and CDR2 is LQKENI in the germline V gene. CDR3: CASSPPPAGVGTGELFF. Here the CDR3 DNA reads TGTGCCAGCTCACCACCCCCAGCGGGAGTAGGTACCGGGGAGCTGTTTTTT.

The genes are TRBV7-2 and TRBJ1-5; 7 nucleotides agree with TRBD1. V lost 5 bases and J lost 1; bases outside the gene matches: 11. CDR1 and CDR2 from the germline V gene are SGHTA and FQGNSA. The CDR3 is made up of 17 amino acids. The CDR3 protein is CASSSSGQQGSNQPQHF. For the CDR3, the DNA is TGTGCCAGCAGCAGCTCGGGACAGCAGGGGAGCAATCAGCCCCAGCATTTT.

This rearrangement joins TRBV3-1 (or the pseudogene TRBV3-2) to TRBJ1-5; unclear D gene. The CDR3 totals 13 residues. V was pared by 2 bases and J by 6 bases, with 8 bases between. CDR1 LGHDT and CDR2 YNNKEL come from the germline V gene (reference sequence). This chain's CDR3 is CASSQSPSQPQHF. In DNA, the CDR3 is TGTGCCAGCAGCCAATCCCCGTCTCAGCCCCAGCATTTT.